A single T cell receptor (beta chain) is shown here with its context. Its antigen is not known. TCRdb's table, derived via immunoSEQ multiplex PCR, lists solely in-frame clones and lacks some. The profile shows 500,000 or so clones, 75% to 90% of them singletons. The record originates from a study of Ad26.COV2.S vaccination and SARS-CoV-2 variants. On the study more broadly: Sample donor was a member of the COV1001 Ad26.COV2.S trial arm. Intramuscularly, Ad26.COV2.S was given either once or twice, 56 days apart. Study-wide results and caveats: Analyses of TCR breadth and depth may have underestimated total T cell responses. Whether participants received vaccine or placebo, their non-spike TCR breadth was similar.

V gave up 6 bases and J gave up 4 bases, with 12 bases separating them. The CDR3 is 13 amino acids. Treatment defined: roughly 20 received Ad26.COV2.S at low or high dose, single or two shots; roughly 5 received placebo; per-sample allocation not given. Collection of samples fell on day 63 after the first vaccine or placebo injection. This sequence was found in a person aged 18-65 years who received the Ad26.COV2.S COVID-19 vaccine or a placebo. V is TRBV23-1 and J is TRBJ1-2; D is perhaps TRBD1 (5 bases). TRBV23-1 is given ORF status, its function remaining uncertain. The sample in question was peripheral blood, obtained in a trial of Ad26.COV2.S vaccine versus placebo. CDR3 region: CASRSRRGYGYTF. Here the CDR3 DNA reads TGCGCCAGCAGATCGAGGAGGGGCTATGGCTACACCTTC.